These 3 T cell receptor beta chains share one sample of origin, sequenced in a study of identical twins (dated by TCRdb to the mid-2010s). The library was produced with 5' RACE. This sample was sequenced with an Illumina HiSeq 2000. TCRdb took the public reads, trimmed them with fastp at Q25, ran MiXCR for clone calling and kept in-frame beta chains. Each CDR3 protein appears once, grouped with its most common genes and DNA. The sample table records under 300,000 distinct CDR3 sequences; 11% to 15% of these occur just once. The top ten hold around 8.9% of the sample. Specimen: memory (CD45RO+) T cells sorted from blood. What the cell subset or site label conveys for this sample: CD45RO+ enriched T cells. The receptors were gathered from a woman between 18 and 29 years old in good health.

This clonotype was observed a handful of times. This sequence joins TRBV4-1 and TRBJ2-7, with a weak D call TRBD2 (5 bases). The length of the CDR3 is 17 residues. Germline loops: CDR1 MGHRA, CDR2 YSYEKL. The V and J ends lost 2 bases and 0 bases respectively, with 17 bases between them. Written as DNA, the CDR3 is TGCGCCAGCAGCCAAAGAAGTCTGGAAGAGGGCTCCTACGAGCAGTACTTC. Translated: CASSQRSLEEGSYEQYF.

This clonotype was counted only a few times. The rearrangement joins TRBV5-1 to TRBJ2-6; D ambiguous. With 1 base removed from V and 2 bases from J, the gap between germline ends came to 7 bases. CDR3 size: 15 residues. CDR1 is SGHRS, CDR2 YFSETQ, per germline. Written as DNA, the CDR3 is TGCGCCAGCAGCTTGATAGGAGCTGGGGCCAACGTCCTGACTTTC. Protein: CASSLIGAGANVLTF.

V is TRBV5-5 and J is TRBJ2-3; D gene unclear. The CDR3 consists of 15 residues. The V end lost 1 base, the J end lost 3 bases, and 12 bases lay between the germline ends. Germline assignment: CDR1 SGHKS and CDR2 YYEKEE (reference sequence). DNA of the CDR3: TGTGCCAGCAGCTTGATGATGATAGATACAGATACGCAGTATTTT. This codes for CASSLMMIDTDTQYF.